Included here is one T cell receptor beta chain sequence, with context. The antigen remains undetermined. The data belong to a study of T cell responses to AZD1222 COVID-19 vaccine. Whole-study results and caveats: Only six or seven AZD1222 recipients tested seropositive at baseline. Clonal diversity was possibly underestimated; the donors were predominantly white British and more often female.

Libraries were prepared by immunoSEQ multiplex PCR; TCRdb keeps only in-frame clonotypes and omits some of them. The table includes some 86,000 clones, almost 80% detected once. Germline V CDR1 and CDR2: LNHDA, SQIVND (reference sequence). The CDR3 is 20 amino acids. The J segment lost 3 bases and the V segment lost 9 bases, leaving 23 bases of the junction unmatched. Material: peripheral blood, obtained on day 0 of AZD1222 vaccination. This sequence was found in an adult in good health. The gene calls are TRBV19 and TRBJ1-5, with 10 bases that match TRBD1. This CDR3 reads CARDIPGQGLRLEFNQPQHF. In DNA, the CDR3 is TGTGCCAGGGACATACCGGGACAGGGGCTTCGATTGGAGTTCAATCAGCCCCAGCATTTT.